The T cell receptor (beta chain) described here comes from a study of vaccination effects on CD4 cells after COVID-19 (dated 2022 in TCRdb). The study in broad terms: Each participant got two doses of an mRNA SARS-CoV-2 vaccine, either BNT162b2 or mRNA-1273. In a couple of convalescent patients, pre-vaccine samples were collected 16 days and one week ahead of the first dose, 142 and 148 days after COVID-19 diagnosis. SARS-CoV-2 spike-specific CD4+ TCR repertoires from before and after mRNA vaccination were compared in COVID-19 convalescent patients and in infection-naive vaccine recipients. The full study included ten to eleven COVID-19 convalescent patients and a handful of SARS-CoV-2-naive healthy vaccine recipients. In the study, cultures from other donors were sequenced using the Oncomine TCR Beta short-read assay on an Illumina iSeq 100.

Library preparation was by the immunoSEQ multiplex PCR assay. DNA from the CD4+ T cells that had been cultured and isolated underwent TCR beta CDR3 sequencing. The authors' pipeline ran thus. Non-productive TCR sequences were discarded, and reads were trimmed to the CDR3 region, with only CDR3s of 7 or more amino acids retained. Antigen-specific clonotypes were identified using the MANAFEST web app by comparison of expansion in peptide wells against reference cultures. Positive clones required FDR<0.05 expansion versus reference and all other wells, odds ratio above 5, and frequency above 0.1% in two replicate wells. Clonotypes significantly expanded in SARS-CoV-2 spike wells and in at least one common cold coronavirus spike condition were defined as cross-reactive. Using the stringdist R package, CDR3 similarity was measured by Levenshtein distance, and unrooted trees were constructed with ape in R 3.6.1. TCRdb limited this immuneACCESS table to in-frame rearrangements with V and J called. A share of clones is missing; checked studies link under half to unresolved V genes, and the rest is unexplained. V, J and clone size reflect that table, while D and trimming were determined from the DNA. The sample table shows roughly 27,000 clones, and 77% are seen once. The ten top clones hold 15% to 20% of the sample.

In the ViraFEST assay, PBMC were stimulated with viral peptide pools, and antigen-specific CD4+ T cell clonotypes were then identified by expansion using TCR sequencing. After about 9 days of culture, CD4+ T cells were isolated with the EasySep CD4+ T cell isolation kit. PCR-confirmed SARS-CoV-2 infection had occurred in convalescent patients between March and December 2020, before the Alpha, Beta and Delta variants emerged in the United States. Each well held 1.5 million to 2 million PBMC cultured in IMDM containing approximately 5% human AB serum, roughly 10 IU/ml IL-2 and gentamicin, along with roughly 10 ug/ml peptides. On days 3 and 7, half of the culture medium was replaced with fresh IL-2-containing medium. Each peptide stimulation condition was cultured in triplicate wells unless otherwise noted. PBMC were separated from whole blood using Ficoll-Paque Plus gradient centrifugation and were then either cryopreserved at -140C or used fresh. The overlapping peptide pools covered the spike proteins of SARS-CoV-2 as well as those of the common cold coronaviruses HCoV-NL63, HCoV-OC43 and HCoV-229E. The QIAamp micro DNA kit was used to extract genomic DNA from the cultured CD4+ T cells.

Beyond this particular receptor, the publication reports: At late post-vaccination timepoints, both infection-induced and vaccine-induced clones showed marked clonal contraction, consistent with waning T cell responses. Among convalescent patients, the spike-reactive repertoire after vaccination was made up mainly of new vaccine-induced clones that were largely distinct from the clones induced by infection. Limitations of the study were the small number of convalescent patients and the absence of early post-infection timepoints.

From the cysteine up to the phenylalanine, the CDR3 has a length of 16 residues. The only DNA kept is the CDR3, 48 bases in frame from the first base. Germline trimming amounts to 5 bases on V and 7 bases on J, with 16 as the count of junction bases outside the gene matches. Per the germline V gene (reference sequence), LNHNV is the CDR1 and YYDKDF is the CDR2. Notes on this clone: The specificity of this receptor is unknown. No base qualities exist here, and no much larger clone lies one base off it.

The sequence joins TRBV15 to TRBJ2-7; 8 bases in the middle match TRBD1. The starting material was CD4+ T cells from PBMCs cultured with HCoV-NL63 spike peptides, obtained before COVID-19 vaccination. The sample's cell subset or site, from its label and the paper: HCoV-NL63 spike overlapping peptide pool stimulation. The TCR originated in a human donor who had a prior SARS-CoV-2 infection. CDR3 protein: CATSQGGAGGSQEQYF. At the DNA level, the sequence is TGTGCCACCAGCCAGGGTGGGGCAGGGGGCTCTCAAGAGCAGTACTTC. Supplemented by the reference TRBV15 and TRBJ2-7 proteins around the CDR3, the complete variable domain is DAMVIQNPRYQVTQFGKPVTLSCSQTLNHNVMYWYQQKSSQAPKLLFHYYDKDFNNEADTPDNFQSRRPNTSFCFLDIRSPGLGDTAMYLCATSQGGAGGSQEQYFGPGTRLTVT.